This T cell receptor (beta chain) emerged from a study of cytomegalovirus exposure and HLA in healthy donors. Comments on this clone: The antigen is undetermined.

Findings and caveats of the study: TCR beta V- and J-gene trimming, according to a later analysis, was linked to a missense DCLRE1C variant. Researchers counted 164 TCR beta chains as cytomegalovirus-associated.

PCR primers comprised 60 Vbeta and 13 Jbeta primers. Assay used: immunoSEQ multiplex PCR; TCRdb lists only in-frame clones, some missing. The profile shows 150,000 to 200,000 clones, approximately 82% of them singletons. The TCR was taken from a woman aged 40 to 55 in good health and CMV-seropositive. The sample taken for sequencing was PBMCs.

The CDR3 loop reads CASSLEVGLDIAYGYTF. The CDR3 nucleotides are TGCGCCAGCAGCTTGGAGGTGGGTTTGGACATCGCCTATGGCTACACCTTC. The genes are TRBV5-1 and TRBJ1-2; perhaps TRBD1 as D (5 bases). CDR1 and CDR2 (germline): SGHRS, YFSETQ. The CDR3 loop spans 17 amino acids. V was trimmed by 0 bases and J by 4 bases, leaving 19 bases between them.